There are many counts of the clone carrying this TCR beta chain. As yet, its antigen is unknown. Stable Graves' hyperthyroidism meant no ophthalmopathy progression within 18 months. This CDR3 region has 14 residues. Germline V gives CDR1 SQVTM, CDR2 ANQGSEA. Trimming took 6 bases from V and 0 from J, leaving 12 bases between them. The source of the sample is a study of T cells in Graves' hyperthyroidism and ophthalmopathy. Study-level information: It was at initial diagnosis, before any treatment, that peripheral blood was collected. Notes on the study in general: Most thyroid clonotypes that were expanded above 0.001 also turned up in blood. Ophthalmopathy, as predicted by the model, came a median approximately 6.5 months after the prediction.

Regions amplified from RNA transcripts were the TCR beta CDR3 regions. The HTBI primer set drove a first-round RT-PCR of the TCR CDR3. A single record per CDR3 protein comes from TCRdb applying MiXCR to the multiplex PCR reads. The table has around 200,000 distinct CDR3 sequences, around 15% seen once. Sequencing used blood. This TCR was sampled from a woman aged 45-59 years with Graves' hyperthyroidism. The rearrangement links TRBV29-1 to TRBJ1-5; D is undetermined. The CDR3 sequence is CSVAGSNSNQPQHF. Written as DNA, the CDR3 is TGCAGCGTGGCCGGGTCAAATAGCAATCAGCCCCAGCATTTT.